This paragraph reports one T cell receptor beta chain. Its antigen remains unknown. The data were obtained in a study of CD8+ T cells in alopecia areata. Study information: Oral tofacitinib, 5 to 10 mg twice daily, was given in an open-label trial. A 6-month period off drug followed tofacitinib, which lasted 6 to 18 months.

Whole-study findings and limits: Compared with mice, patients displayed less clear TCR sharing, possibly for HLA-related reasons.

Sequencing used cDNA as its template, made by extracting RNA and reverse transcribing it. Sequenced by immunoSEQ multiplex PCR; TCRdb stores in-frame clones only, minus some. The sample holds approximately 180,000 clones, roughly 63% seen once. From alopecia areata patients, lesional scalp punch biopsies and peripheral blood were collected. The CDR3 runs 16 residues. Germline V gene sequence: CDR1 MNHEY, CDR2 SMNVEV (reference sequence). With 6 bases clipped from V and 7 bases from J, the junction kept 15 bases outside the gene matches. This material consisted of CD4+ T cells sorted from blood, taken at week 0. This chain links TRBV27 with TRBJ2-4, with 7 bases identical to TRBD1. The TCR comes from a human donor with alopecia areata. CDR3 amino acids: CASSERQGGFGNIQYF. The CDR3, as DNA: TGTGCCAGCAGCGAGAGACAGGGCGGTTTTGGGAACATTCAGTACTTC.